These 6 T cell receptor beta chains share one sample of origin, sequenced in a study of response to subunit inactivated influenza vaccine. In TCRdb, the RT-PCR reads were re-called with MiXCR into one record per CDR3 protein. The table lists 500,000 or so distinct CDR3 sequences, about 17% of them singletons, with 2.5% to 3.5% in the top ten. The sample was CD4+ T cells sorted from PBMCs, taken 23 months after vaccination. Source of these receptors: a man aged 50 to 69 who received an inactivated influenza vaccine.

This clonotype was detected a few times. This chain uses TRBV5-1 with TRBJ1-1; TRBD1 aligns across 11 bases. Germline V CDR1 and CDR2: SGHRS, YFSETQ. Unmatched junction bases numbered 5, after V lost 4 bases and J lost 0 bases. The CDR3 spans 16 residues. This CDR3 is CASSRTGGNMNTEAFF. The CDR3 DNA is TGCGCCAGCAGCCGGACAGGGGGCAACATGAACACTGAAGCTTTCTTT.

This clonotype was found many times. V and J are TRBV6-2 or TRBV6-3 and TRBJ2-7, with D possibly being TRBD1 (5 bases). Germline values: CDR1 MNHEY, CDR2 SVGEGT. The CDR3 runs 13 residues. Trimming cost V 2 bases and J 2 bases, with 7 bases left between them. The CDR3 DNA sequence: TGTGCCAGCAGTTACAGGGGAACCTACGAGCAGTACTTC. Translation gives CASSYRGTYEQYF.

This chain links TRBV29-1 with TRBJ2-7; tentative D call: TRBD1 (6 bases). The CDR3 is 12 amino acids. CDR1 SQVTM and CDR2 ANQGSEA come from the germline V gene. V lost 3 bases to trimming and J lost 7 bases, with 13 bases between them. CDR3 region: CSVERDNGEQYF. The CDR3 DNA reads as TGCAGCGTTGAGAGGGACAACGGGGAGCAGTACTTC.

This clonotype turned up a few times. This rearrangement joins TRBV20-1 to TRBJ1-5; 7 bases are shared with TRBD1. Germline-derived CDR1 and CDR2 are DFQATT and SNEGSKA (reference sequence). This CDR3 has 15 amino acids. The V segment lost 0 bases and the J segment 4 bases; nucleotides outside the gene matches: 6. CDR3: CSARDLTGVNQPQHF. The CDR3 DNA reads as TGCAGTGCTAGAGATCTTACAGGGGTAAATCAGCCCCAGCATTTT.

This clonotype was seen more than once but under ten times. The rearrangement links TRBV12-3 or TRBV12-4 to TRBJ2-3; TRBD1 matches at 10 bases. The junction had 5 bases not matched to a gene; V was cut back by 6 bases and J by 8 bases. The CDR3 length is 13 residues. The CDR3 DNA reads as TGTGCCAGCAGCCGTGGACAGGGGGGTACGCAGTATTTT. Translated: CASSRGQGGTQYF.

V usage is TRBV5-1 and J usage is TRBJ1-1; perhaps TRBD1 as D (5 bases). The CDR3 length is 19 residues. Per the germline V gene, CDR1 is SGHRS and CDR2 is YFSETQ. Deletions cut 1 base from V and 4 bases from J, with 26 bases between. Written as DNA, the CDR3 is TGCGCCAGCAGCTTGTACCCGCCTGGTACAGCCAGCGGGGCCACTGAAGCTTTCTTT. This gives the protein CASSLYPPGTASGATEAFF.